These T cell receptor beta chains were read from a single sample in a study of blood T cell repertoires in COVID-19. TCRdb's copy holds only in-frame clones and misses some; the assay was immunoSEQ multiplex PCR. The sample lists about 100,000 clones, 85% to 90% occurring once. The sample was peripheral blood. These TCRs come from a man aged 60-69 years with acute or convalescent COVID-19. Each CDR3 is given with its conserved first and last residue. D genes are given only for firm matches.

CDR3aa	len	d_gene	j_gene	v_gene
CASSTGTLSSGANVLTF	17	-	TRBJ2-6	TRBV6-2/TRBV6-3
CASSQDLAGADTQYF	15	TRBD2	TRBJ2-3	TRBV4-2
CASSTTGTDTQYF	13	-	TRBJ2-3	TRBV5-1
CASTLKGRTEAFF	13	-	TRBJ1-1	TRBV6-6
CASTPAPRGMRTDTQYF	17	-	TRBJ2-3	TRBV6-2/TRBV6-3
CASSLAGHTDTQYF	14	TRBD2	TRBJ2-3	TRBV6-2/TRBV6-3
CASSSGPRWAEAFF	14	-	TRBJ1-1	TRBV7-9
CASSPRGQGMNTGELFF	17	TRBD1	TRBJ2-2	TRBV5-4
CASGWTGRFPNTEAFF	16	TRBD1	TRBJ1-1	TRBV19
CAWSGQDNQPQHF	13	-	TRBJ1-5	TRBV30
CSVCTGTHYEQYF	13	-	TRBJ2-7	TRBV29-1
CASSTQPGYQETQYF	15	-	TRBJ2-5	TRBV3-1/TRBV3-2
CASSKTGVLDTQYF	14	-	TRBJ2-3	TRBV19
CASSFQGSEAFF	12	-	TRBJ1-1	TRBV12-3/TRBV12-4
CASLGRGREGNKETQYF	17	-	TRBJ2-5	TRBV11-2
CASSQDPQTSIQETQYF	17	-	TRBJ2-5	TRBV3-1/TRBV3-2
CASSLVGKSAYEQYF	15	-	TRBJ2-7	TRBV7-2
CASRGPGQGNSPLHF	15	TRBD1	TRBJ1-6	TRBV25-1